This paragraph covers one TCR beta chain sequence. Its matching antigen is unknown. Expressed TCRB transcripts were sequenced after all isolated RNA was converted to cDNA. Using immunoSEQ multiplex PCR, the repertoire was profiled, and TCRdb retains in-frame clones only, with some absent. The sample carries around 99,000 clones, almost 40% recorded once. This record comes from a study of beta chain features in type 1 diabetes. Study context: Examination of sorted cells across all samples involved 100 million or so cells. Study findings and constraints: The naive, central memory and Treg TCRB repertoires of patients appeared to be more similar to one another than those of healthy donors. With patients and controls alike, PCR might favor shorter templates to an equal degree. More deletions and fewer insertions at VDJ junctions were seen in type 1 diabetes patients.

The CDR3 is 14 residues long. Trimming cost V 8 bases and J 0 bases, with 11 bases left between them. Per germline, CDR1 SNHLY and CDR2 FYNNEI. This TCR was recovered from a woman between 18 and 29 years old in good health. The rearrangement joins TRBV2 to TRBJ2-1; D may be TRBD2 (5 bases). The sequenced sample was stem cell memory CD4+ T cells from blood. CDR3 protein: CASEGLSSYNEQFF. The CDR3 DNA is TGTGCCAGCGAGGGCCTTAGCTCCTACAATGAGCAGTTCTTC.